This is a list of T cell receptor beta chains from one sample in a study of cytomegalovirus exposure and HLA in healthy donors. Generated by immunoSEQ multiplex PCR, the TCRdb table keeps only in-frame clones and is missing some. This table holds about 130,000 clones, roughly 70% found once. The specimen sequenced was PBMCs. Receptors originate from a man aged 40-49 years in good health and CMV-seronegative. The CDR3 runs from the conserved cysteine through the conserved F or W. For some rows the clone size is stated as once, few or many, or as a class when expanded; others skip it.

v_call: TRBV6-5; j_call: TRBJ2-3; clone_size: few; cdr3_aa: CASSSPLTGLDTQYF
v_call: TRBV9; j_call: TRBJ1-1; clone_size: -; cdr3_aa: CASSPLETGGVTEAFF
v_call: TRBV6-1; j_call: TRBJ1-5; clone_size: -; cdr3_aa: CASNRQRDQPQHF
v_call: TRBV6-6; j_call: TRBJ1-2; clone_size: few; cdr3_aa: CASSPRTGAYYGYTF
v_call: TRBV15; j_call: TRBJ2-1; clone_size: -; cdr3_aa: CATAERRAGGTYNEQFF
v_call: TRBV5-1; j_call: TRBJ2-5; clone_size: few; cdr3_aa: CASSRGLAAEETQYF
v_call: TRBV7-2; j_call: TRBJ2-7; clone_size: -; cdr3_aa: CASSSGGTGGHEQYF
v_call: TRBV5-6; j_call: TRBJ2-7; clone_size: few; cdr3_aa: CASSRMTSAYEQYF
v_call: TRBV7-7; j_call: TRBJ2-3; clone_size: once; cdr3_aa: CASSLGQQGDTQYF
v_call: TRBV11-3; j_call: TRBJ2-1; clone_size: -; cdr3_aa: CASSLESGSGSYNEQFF
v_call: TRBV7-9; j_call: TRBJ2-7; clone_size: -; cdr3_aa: CASSLVSRGAGGYEQYF
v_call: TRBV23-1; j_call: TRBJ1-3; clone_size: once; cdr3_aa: CASPNIDNLPTRNTIYF
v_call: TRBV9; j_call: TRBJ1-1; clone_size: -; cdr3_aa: CASSVGTGGRGTEAFF
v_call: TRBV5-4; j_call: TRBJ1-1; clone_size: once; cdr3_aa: CASNRGGSSSLNTEAFF
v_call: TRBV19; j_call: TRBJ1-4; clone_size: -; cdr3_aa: CASSYRDSNEKLFF
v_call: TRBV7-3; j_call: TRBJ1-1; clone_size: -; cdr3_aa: CASSRDSSNTEAFF
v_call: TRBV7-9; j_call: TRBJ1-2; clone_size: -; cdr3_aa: CASSLVDSWGGYTF
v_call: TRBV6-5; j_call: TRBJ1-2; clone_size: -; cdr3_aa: CASSYAAGNGYTF
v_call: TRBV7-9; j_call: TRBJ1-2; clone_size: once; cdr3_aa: CASSLADRGFGYTF
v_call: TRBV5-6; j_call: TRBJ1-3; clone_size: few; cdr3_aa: CASSWGDVTTGNTIYF
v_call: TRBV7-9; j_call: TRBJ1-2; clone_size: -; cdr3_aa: CASSPGTVYGYTF
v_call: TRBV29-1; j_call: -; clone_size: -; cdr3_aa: CSVEYTRGGADTQHF
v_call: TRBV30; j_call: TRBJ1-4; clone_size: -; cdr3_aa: CAWRAREKLFF
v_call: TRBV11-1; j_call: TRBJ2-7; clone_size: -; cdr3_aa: CASRQTSGSSEQYF
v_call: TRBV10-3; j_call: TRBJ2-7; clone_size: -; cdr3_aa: CAIVSGRTSYEQYF
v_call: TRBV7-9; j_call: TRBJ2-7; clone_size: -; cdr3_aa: CASSAGQGASEQYF
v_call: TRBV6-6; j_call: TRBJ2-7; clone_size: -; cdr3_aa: CASSLMTRPYEQYF
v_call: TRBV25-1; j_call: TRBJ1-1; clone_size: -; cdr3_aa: CASRRTGSTEAFF
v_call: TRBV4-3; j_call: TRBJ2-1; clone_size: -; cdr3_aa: CASSQGSAGGSSYNEQFF
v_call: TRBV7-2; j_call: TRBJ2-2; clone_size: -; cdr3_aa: CASSLSRGGGELFF
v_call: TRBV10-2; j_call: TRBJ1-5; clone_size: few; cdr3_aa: CASRGQGSNQPQHF
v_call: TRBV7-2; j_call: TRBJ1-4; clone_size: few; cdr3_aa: CASNLYGGVNEKLFF
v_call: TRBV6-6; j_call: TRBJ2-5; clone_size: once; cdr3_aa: CASGGLQPETQYF
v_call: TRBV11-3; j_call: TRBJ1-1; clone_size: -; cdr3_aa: CASSSGQGYTEAFF
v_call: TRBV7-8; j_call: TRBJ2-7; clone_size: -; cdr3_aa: CASSLAGTGYYEQYF
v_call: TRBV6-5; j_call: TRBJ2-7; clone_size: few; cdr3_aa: CATLSFYEQYF
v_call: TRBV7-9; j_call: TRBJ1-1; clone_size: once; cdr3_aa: CASSLDRLGGRGINTEAFF
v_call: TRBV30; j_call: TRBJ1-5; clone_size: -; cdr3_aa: CAWSVGDRGPWPQHF
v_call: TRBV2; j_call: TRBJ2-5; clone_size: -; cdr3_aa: CASSRARQGRETQYF
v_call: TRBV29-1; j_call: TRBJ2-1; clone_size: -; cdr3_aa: CSVTSAGVDEQFF
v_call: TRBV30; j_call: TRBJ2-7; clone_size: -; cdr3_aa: CAWSVQRWASGRVVRPYEQYF
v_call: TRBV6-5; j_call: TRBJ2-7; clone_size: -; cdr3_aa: CASSYFGQGAGYEQYF
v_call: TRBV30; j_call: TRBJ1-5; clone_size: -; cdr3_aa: CAWSGGQHSNQPQHF
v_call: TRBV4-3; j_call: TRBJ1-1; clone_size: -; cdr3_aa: CASSQGFVGVNTEAFF
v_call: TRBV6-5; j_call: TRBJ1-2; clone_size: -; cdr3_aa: CASRRDRNYGYTF
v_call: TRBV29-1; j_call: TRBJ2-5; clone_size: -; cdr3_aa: CSVYGQGYETQYF
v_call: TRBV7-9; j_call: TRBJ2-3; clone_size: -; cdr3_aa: CASTRSTDTQYF
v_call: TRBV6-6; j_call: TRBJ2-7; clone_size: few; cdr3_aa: CASRPTGTSEQYF
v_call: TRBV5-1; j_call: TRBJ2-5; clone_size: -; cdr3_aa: CASTRQGGGVETQYF
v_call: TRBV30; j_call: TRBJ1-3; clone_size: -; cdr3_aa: CAWDRERSSGNTIYF
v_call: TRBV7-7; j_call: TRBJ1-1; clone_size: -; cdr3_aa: CASSPSVNTEAFF
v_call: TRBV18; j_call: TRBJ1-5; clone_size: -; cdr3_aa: CASSGTTGSNQPQHF
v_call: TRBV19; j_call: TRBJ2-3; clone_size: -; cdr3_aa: CASSPMSAGAGTDTQYF
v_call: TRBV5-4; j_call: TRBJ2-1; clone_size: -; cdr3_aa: CASSLVLAGAGEQFF
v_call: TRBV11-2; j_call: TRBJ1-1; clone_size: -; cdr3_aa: CASSLGFGITEAFF